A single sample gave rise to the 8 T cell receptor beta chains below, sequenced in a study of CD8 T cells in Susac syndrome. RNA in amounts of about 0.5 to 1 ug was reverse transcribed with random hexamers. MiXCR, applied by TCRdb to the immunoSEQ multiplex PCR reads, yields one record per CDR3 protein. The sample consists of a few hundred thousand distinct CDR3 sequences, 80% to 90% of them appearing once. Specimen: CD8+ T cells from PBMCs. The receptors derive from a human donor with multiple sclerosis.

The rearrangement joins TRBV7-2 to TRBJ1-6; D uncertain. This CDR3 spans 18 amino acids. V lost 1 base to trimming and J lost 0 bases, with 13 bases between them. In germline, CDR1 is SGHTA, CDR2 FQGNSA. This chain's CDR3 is CASSLEEAGSSYNSPLHF. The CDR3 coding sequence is TGTGCCAGCAGCTTAGAAGAGGCCGGTAGCTCCTATAATTCACCCCTCCACTTT.

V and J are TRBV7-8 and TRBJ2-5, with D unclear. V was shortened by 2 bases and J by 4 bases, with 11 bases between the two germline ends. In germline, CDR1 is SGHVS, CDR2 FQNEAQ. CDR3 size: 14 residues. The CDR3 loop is CASSLSGFLETQYF. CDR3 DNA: TGTGCCAGCAGCTTATCTGGTTTTCTAGAGACCCAGTACTTC.

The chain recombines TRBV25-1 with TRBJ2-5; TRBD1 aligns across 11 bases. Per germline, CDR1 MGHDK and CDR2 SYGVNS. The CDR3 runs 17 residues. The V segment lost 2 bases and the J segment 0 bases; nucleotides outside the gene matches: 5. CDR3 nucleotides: TGTGCCAGCAGTGAACCTAGGGACAGGGGGTACCAAGAGACCCAGTACTTC. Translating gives CASSEPRDRGYQETQYF.

This CDR3 reads CASSYGGWNQPQHF. As DNA, the CDR3 is TGTGCCAGCAGTTATGGGGGGTGGAATCAGCCCCAGCATTTT. This rearrangement joins TRBV28 to TRBJ1-5; D may be TRBD1 (5 bases). The ends were cut back, 4 bases at V and 4 bases at J, with 11 bases in the middle. From germline, CDR1 is MDHEN and CDR2 SYDVKM. The CDR3 runs to 14 residues.

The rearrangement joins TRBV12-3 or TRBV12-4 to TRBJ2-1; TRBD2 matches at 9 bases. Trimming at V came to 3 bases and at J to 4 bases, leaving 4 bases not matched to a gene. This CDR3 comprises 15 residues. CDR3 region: CASSFWREGYNEQFF. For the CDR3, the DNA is TGTGCCAGCAGTTTTTGGCGGGAGGGTTACAATGAGCAGTTCTTC.

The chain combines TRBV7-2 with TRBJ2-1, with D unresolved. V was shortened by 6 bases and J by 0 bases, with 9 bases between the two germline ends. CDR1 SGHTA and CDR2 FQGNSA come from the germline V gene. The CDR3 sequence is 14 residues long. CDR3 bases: TGTGCCAGCAGGGCGGTGAGCTCCTACAATGAGCAGTTCTTC. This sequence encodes CASRAVSSYNEQFF.

CDR3 sequence (DNA): TGTGCCAGCAGCTTAGTTGCGGGGGGATTCTCCTACGAGCAGTACTTC. Residues: CASSLVAGGFSYEQYF. The chain combines TRBV7-9 with TRBJ2-7; 8 nucleotides match TRBD2. The CDR3 covers 16 residues. The ends lost 1 base at V and 0 bases at J; junction bases unmatched: 5. Germline-derived CDR1 and CDR2 are SEHNR and FQNEAQ (reference sequence). Full variable domain (remainder filled in from reference TRBV7-9 and TRBJ2-7): DTGVSQNPRHKITKRGQNVTFRCDPISEHNRLYWYRQTLGQGPEFLTYFQNEAQLEKSRLLSDRFSAERPKGSFSTLEIQRTEQGDSAMYLCASSLVAGGFSYEQYFGPGTRLTVT.

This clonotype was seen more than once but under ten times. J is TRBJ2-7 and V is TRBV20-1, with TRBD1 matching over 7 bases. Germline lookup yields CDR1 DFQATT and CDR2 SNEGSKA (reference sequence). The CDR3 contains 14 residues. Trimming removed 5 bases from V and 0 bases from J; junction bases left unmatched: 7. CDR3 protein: CSAFRRDSSYEQYF. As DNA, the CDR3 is TGCAGTGCTTTTCGCCGGGACAGCTCCTACGAGCAGTACTTC.